This T cell receptor beta chain was sequenced in a study of early T cells in non-severe SARS-CoV-2 infection. Turning to the study itself: Sequencing of unsorted whole blood was done on bulk RNA, leaving chains unpaired.

Worth noting for this clonotype: No antigen is known for it.

The CDR3 contains 16 residues. CDR1 SNHLY and CDR2 FYNNEI come from the germline V gene. The V and J ends lost 6 bases and 1 base, in that order; junction bases with no gene match: 4. Points from the study as a whole: CD4 and private specificities were missed by VDJdb matching, which favored anti-spike CD8 responses.

Individual cDNA molecules each received unique molecular identifiers attached to them. TCRdb analysed the 5' RACE reads with MiXCR anew, one entry per CDR3 protein. The sample yields about 69,000 distinct CDR3 sequences, roughly 10% seen once. This TCR was recovered from an adult who was a healthcare worker with PCR-confirmed SARS-CoV-2 infection or an uninfected control (not recorded which). The material sequenced was whole blood. This rearrangement joins TRBV2 to TRBJ2-6, with TRBD1 matching over 9 bases. CDR3 in amino acids: CASRTGGGSGANVLTF. The CDR3 nucleotides read TGTGCCAGCAGAACAGGGGGCGGGTCTGGGGCCAACGTCCTGACTTTC.